Listed here are 8 T cell receptor beta chains from one sample, sequenced in a study of cytomegalovirus exposure and HLA in healthy donors (dated by TCRdb to the late 2010s). The receptor library was made with the immunoSEQ multiplex PCR assay. The multiplex PCR relied on a mix of 60 forward primers for TCR Vbeta segments and 13 reverse primers for TCR Jbeta segments. TCRdb obtained this table from immuneACCESS and retained in-frame rearrangements with V and J assigned. These tables miss some clones; where compared with another copy, unresolved V genes account for less than half of the shortfall, and the remainder is unexplained. The sample table contains 100,000 to 150,000 clones; only one count was recorded for 75% to 90% of them. Approximately 8.1% of the sample lies in the top ten. Sequenced: PBMCs. Every receptor here comes from a woman in her forties or fifties in good health and CMV-seropositive.

This clone came up a few times. V is TRBV7-8 and J is TRBJ2-7; TRBD2 agrees at 13 bases. CDR3 length: 15 residues. Germline CDR1 reads SGHVS; CDR2 reads FQNEAQ. With 5 bases clipped from V and 4 bases from J, the junction kept 5 bases outside the gene matches. Written as DNA, the CDR3 is TGTGCCAGCAGCCCTCGGACTAGCGGGAGTTACGAGCAGTACTTC. Protein: CASSPRTSGSYEQYF.

This rearrangement joins TRBV4-3 to TRBJ2-2; D may be TRBD2 (5 bases). The ends were cut back, 0 bases at V and 7 bases at J, with 6 bases in the middle. This CDR3 contains 13 residues. In germline, CDR1 is LGHNA, CDR2 YSLEER. For the CDR3, the DNA is TGCGCCAGCAGCCAAGAAGCGGTCGGGGAGCTGTTTTTT. Translation gives CASSQEAVGELFF.

This rearrangement joins TRBV2 to TRBJ2-7; TRBD1 matches 10 bases. Germline V CDR1 and CDR2: SNHLY, FYNNEI. The CDR3 contains 14 residues. The V segment lost 4 bases and the J segment 6 bases; nucleotides outside the gene matches: 6. CDR3 sequence: CASSGSTGGLEQYF. In DNA form, the CDR3 reads TGTGCCAGCAGTGGGTCGACAGGGGGCCTCGAGCAGTACTTC.

Written as DNA, the CDR3 is TGCACCATCGGACAGGGAGGGACCCAGTACTTC. This encodes CTIGQGGTQYF. This rearrangement joins TRBV1 to TRBJ2-5; the table's TRBD1 call for D was not verified on the DNA. TRBV1 is given as a pseudogene. The CDR3 has 11 residues.

This clone was found once. V usage is TRBV4-1 and J usage is TRBJ2-1; 14 bases align to TRBD2. The V gene's germline CDR1 is MGHRA and CDR2 YSYEKL. This CDR3 has 16 residues. The V and J ends lost 0 bases and 9 bases, in that order; junction bases with no gene match: 4. CDR3 bases: TGCGCCAGCAGCCAAGAACCGGGACTAGCGGGAGTTGAGCAGTTCTTC. As protein: CASSQEPGLAGVEQFF.

V usage is TRBV2 and J usage is TRBJ2-7, with 8 bases fitting TRBD2. The J segment lost 4 bases and the V segment lost 6 bases, leaving 8 bases of the junction unmatched. Germline CDR1 reads SNHLY; CDR2 reads FYNNEI. The CDR3 totals 14 residues. The CDR3 loop is CASRWDGRVYEQYF. CDR3 in DNA: TGTGCCAGCAGGTGGGACGGGAGGGTATACGAGCAGTACTTC. The complete variable domain, with remaining parts taken from reference TRBV2 and TRBJ2-7, reads EPEVTQTPSHQVTQMGQEVILRCVPISNHLYFYWYRQILGQKVEFLVSFYNNEISEKSEIFDDQFSVERPDGSNFTLKIRSTKLEDSAMYFCASRWDGRVYEQYFGPGTRLTVT.

The V call is TRBV7-9, the J call TRBJ1-1, with D possibly matching TRBD1 (6 bases). Trimming removed 5 bases from V and 0 bases from J, with 19 bases in between. CDR1 and CDR2 (germline): SEHNR, FQNEAQ (reference sequence). The length of the CDR3 is 17 residues. CDR3 nucleotides: TGTGCCAGCAGCCCCCTTGACAGGCATAGAATGAACACTGAAGCTTTCTTT. It codes for CASSPLDRHRMNTEAFF.

V gene TRBV6-5 combines with J gene TRBJ1-4, with 7 bases that match TRBD1. The V segment lost 8 bases and the J segment 3 bases; nucleotides outside the gene matches: 6. This CDR3 is 14 amino acids long. CDR1 and CDR2 (germline): MNHEY, SVGAGI. As DNA, the CDR3 is TGTGCCAGCGGTAACAGGGGTTCTAATGAAAAACTGTTTTTT. This gives the protein CASGNRGSNEKLFF.